The 14 T cell receptor beta chains listed next were all sequenced from one sample in a study of CD8 T cells in ankylosing spondylitis. TCRdb reprocessed the 5' RACE reads via MiXCR and lists one record per CDR3 protein. The sample lists 200,000 to 250,000 distinct CDR3 sequences; approximately 7.4% were seen once. Study findings and constraints: What appeared characteristic of ankylosing spondylitis blood was a TCR beta motif of 7 or 8 highly homologous variants.

Their antigens are not known. The sequenced sample consisted of blood, either unsorted or a sorted T cell fraction (not recorded which). Receptors were obtained from a male donor with ankylosing spondylitis.

This clonotype was seen ten or more times. V gene TRBV20-1 combines with J gene TRBJ2-1; TRBD2 agrees at 8 bases. J lost 4 bases, V lost 1 base, and 3 bases had no gene match. The length of the CDR3 is 14 residues. CDR1 DFQATT and CDR2 SNEGSKA come from the germline V gene (reference sequence). The CDR3 loop is CSARATSGYNEQFF. CDR3 in DNA: TGCAGTGCTAGAGCTACTAGCGGTTACAATGAGCAGTTCTTC.

This clonotype was picked up many times. For the CDR3, the DNA is TGTGCCAGCAGTTGGCAGCCCAATCAGCCCCAGCATTTT. Its translation: CASSWQPNQPQHF. The chain links TRBV27 to TRBJ1-5; D gene ambiguous. Trimming shortened V by 4 bases and J by 3 bases, and 7 bases separated the two germline ends. The CDR3 runs to 13 residues. CDR1 MNHEY and CDR2 SMNVEV come from the germline V gene (reference sequence).

There are many counts of this clonotype. The CDR3 reads CASSLADRSYEQYF. CDR3 coding DNA: TGCGCCAGCAGCTTGGCCGATCGCAGCTACGAGCAGTACTTC. The chain uses TRBV5-1 and TRBJ2-7; D unresolved. This CDR3 is built from 14 residues. Between the trimmed V and J ends, which lost 0 bases and 3 bases, there was a span of 10 bases. CDR1 and CDR2 (germline): SGHRS, YFSETQ.

In its sample, this clonotype was seen once. The V gene is TRBV20-1, the J gene TRBJ2-7; possibly TRBD1 for D (5 bases). CDR3 length: 14 amino acids. Trimming removed 3 bases from V and 1 base from J, with 13 bases in between. Germline CDR1 DFQATT, CDR2 SNEGSKA (reference sequence). CDR3 in amino acids: CSASQDKKSYEQYF. The CDR3 nucleotides read TGCAGTGCTAGCCAGGACAAAAAGTCCTACGAGCAGTACTTC.

This clonotype was seen many times. The genes are TRBV4-3 and TRBJ1-1, with TRBD1 as a possible D gene (5 bases). CDR3 length equals 18 residues. Deletions cut 0 bases from V and 1 base from J, with 18 bases between. The germline V gene encodes CDR1 LGHNA and CDR2 YSLEER. This chain's CDR3 is CASSQDHFRGGRNTEAFF. CDR3 nucleotide sequence: TGCGCCAGCAGCCAAGATCATTTTAGGGGCGGTCGGAACACTGAAGCTTTCTTT.

The chain uses TRBV20-1 and TRBJ1-2; 9 nucleotides line up with TRBD1. The V gene's germline CDR1 is DFQATT and CDR2 SNEGSKA (reference sequence). V was clipped by 6 bases and J by 4 bases; unmatched bases: 15. The CDR3 contains 16 residues. CDR3 in amino acids: CSASRDREFDSYGYTF. The DNA of the CDR3 is TGCAGTGCCTCCCGGGACAGGGAATTTGATAGCTATGGCTACACCTTC.

This clonotype was picked up many times. The chain couples TRBV7-9 to TRBJ2-5, with no clear D. The length of the CDR3 is 15 residues. Trimming removed 2 bases at V and 2 bases at J, with 12 bases between. CDR1 is SEHNR, CDR2 FQNEAQ, per germline (reference sequence). This chain's CDR3 is CASSLRLPLQETQYF. CDR3 in DNA: TGTGCCAGCAGCTTAAGACTCCCTCTACAAGAGACCCAGTACTTC.

This clonotype was recorded many times. The J gene is TRBJ2-7, the V gene TRBV7-2, with D perhaps matching TRBD1 (5 bases). CDR3 length: 14 residues. Deletions cut 1 base from V and 8 bases from J, with 15 bases between. Looked up from germline, CDR1 is SGHTA and CDR2 is FQGNSA. The CDR3 sequence: CASSLGGRPTKQYF. CDR3 nucleotides: TGTGCCAGCAGCTTAGGGGGCAGACCTACGAAGCAGTACTTC.

This rearrangement joins TRBV6-2 or TRBV6-3 to TRBJ1-1; TRBD1 agrees at 9 bases. The CDR3 is made up of 15 amino acids. Germline CDR1 reads MNHEY; CDR2 reads SVGEGT. J was trimmed by 0 bases and V by 6 bases; bases with no gene match: 5. The CDR3 region has the DNA TGTGCCAGCAGCCGAACAGGGGGCCTGAACACTGAAGCTTTCTTT. This translates into CASSRTGGLNTEAFF.

This clonotype was picked up many times. J is TRBJ2-7 and V is TRBV27; tentative D call: TRBD1 (5 bases). The germline V gene has CDR1 MNHEY and CDR2 SMNVEV (reference sequence). CDR3 length: 16 residues. Trimming removed 0 bases from V and 0 bases from J, with 12 bases in between. CDR3 protein: CASSLSTGKGSYEQYF. Written as DNA, the CDR3 is TGTGCCAGCAGTTTATCAACAGGCAAAGGCTCCTACGAGCAGTACTTC.

This clonotype turned up a few times. The chain uses TRBV7-9 and TRBJ1-3, with 9 bases lining up with TRBD1. CDR3 length: 16 amino acids. CDR1 is SEHNR, CDR2 FQNEAQ, per germline (reference sequence). The trim removed 5 bases at V and 2 bases at J, leaving 7 bases unmatched. CDR3 region: CASSHFRQGAGNTIYF. In DNA, the CDR3 is TGTGCCAGCAGCCACTTCCGACAGGGGGCTGGAAACACCATATATTTT.

This clonotype was observed at least ten times. The J gene is TRBJ1-1, the V gene TRBV7-2; 7 bases fit TRBD1. The length of the CDR3 is 14 residues. V lost 3 bases and J lost 4; bases outside the gene matches: 5. Germline V CDR1 and CDR2: SGHTA, FQGNSA. DNA for the CDR3: TGTGCCAGCAGCTTCACCAGGGGGACCACTGAAGCTTTCTTT. Amino acids: CASSFTRGTTEAFF.

The rearrangement joins TRBV6-1 to TRBJ2-7, with 8 nucleotides matching TRBD2. This CDR3 is built from 13 residues. CDR1 is MNHNS, CDR2 SASEGT, per germline. V was pared by 6 bases and J by 3 bases, with 4 bases of the junction left unmatched. The CDR3: CASRTSGIYEQYF. As DNA, the CDR3 is TGTGCCAGCAGAACTAGCGGAATCTACGAGCAGTACTTC.

This clonotype showed up many times. This chain uses TRBV10-3 with TRBJ2-1; D remains ambiguous. Germline assignment: CDR1 ENHRY and CDR2 SYGVKD. The CDR3 covers 12 residues. V lost 1 base, J lost 8 bases, and 6 bases lay in between. CDR3 sequence (DNA): TGTGCCATCAGTGAGTATAAGCATGAGCAGTTCTTC. Translating gives CAISEYKHEQFF.